This T cell receptor (beta chain) was identified in a study of control samples from healthy donors and cancer patients. The table came from immunoSEQ multiplex PCR; TCRdb's copy has only in-frame clones and leaves some out. The sample lists 110,000 to 150,000 clones; more than 80% were seen once. The germline gives CDR1 SGHTA, CDR2 FQGNSA. Trimming left V 5 bases short and J 4 bases short, with 16 bases between. The CDR3 covers 15 residues. This clone was counted a single time. Source material: blood. V is TRBV7-2 and J is TRBJ2-3, with TRBD1 as a possible D gene (6 bases). This clonotype originated in a young man in good health. CDR3 loop: CASSITGSRSDTQYF. CDR3 bases: TGTGCCAGCAGCATTACAGGGAGCCGATCAGATACGCAGTATTTT.